A single sample is the source of the 15 T cell receptor beta chains below, sequenced in a study of shared clonotypes between healthy human individuals. This table comes from immunoSEQ multiplex PCR, and its TCRdb copy is limited to in-frame clones, with some not included. Altogether over 1.4 million clones are present, roughly 97% being singletons, with the ten largest covering 1% to 1.5%. The source material was naive CD4+ T cells sorted from blood. Subset reported: CD45RA+ positively selected. The source is a man aged 25-40 years in good health.

J is TRBJ2-2 and V is TRBV5-4, with TRBD1 matching over 7 bases. The V segment lost 4 bases and the J segment 1 base; nucleotides outside the gene matches: 4. CDR3 size: 15 residues. Germline V gene lookup returns CDR1 SGHNT and CDR2 YYREEE (reference sequence). Written as DNA, the CDR3 is TGTGCCAGCAGCGCTCGGGACAGGAACACCGGGGAGCTGTTTTTT. The encoded protein is CASSARDRNTGELFF.

This sequence joins TRBV29-1 and TRBJ2-3; D is perhaps TRBD2 (6 bases). The CDR3 extends over 13 amino acids. Trimming left V 7 bases short and J 2 bases short, with 13 bases between. From germline, CDR1 is SQVTM and CDR2 ANQGSEA. CDR3 in DNA: TGCAGCGGCGAGGACTATAACACAGATACGCAGTATTTT. As protein: CSGEDYNTDTQYF.

The count of this clone is one. The genes are TRBV7-9 and TRBJ1-3, with D hard to call. The V gene lost 5 bases and the J gene lost 4 bases, with 12 bases spanning the gap. This CDR3 is built from 14 residues. Germline V CDR1 and CDR2: SEHNR, FQNEAQ (reference sequence). Written as DNA, the CDR3 is TGTGCCAGCAGCGCCGGGCCTAGGGGAAACACCATATATTTT. Its protein is CASSAGPRGNTIYF.

To note about this clone: The sample holds other DNA sequences that translate to the same CDR3. V and J are TRBV6-4 and TRBJ1-2; 10 bases are shared with TRBD1. J lost 8 bases, V lost 5 bases, and 5 bases had no gene match. This CDR3 spans 13 amino acids. CDR1 MRHNA and CDR2 SNTAGT come from the germline V gene. The CDR3, as DNA: TGTGCCAGCAGTCGGGACAGGGGTTCGGGCTACACCTTC. Protein product: CASSRDRGSGYTF.

This CDR3 reads CSATVGNQPQHF. CDR3 DNA sequence: TGCAGCGCCACGGTGGGCAATCAGCCCCAGCATTTT. The genes are TRBV29-1 and TRBJ1-5, with D hard to call. CDR1 is SQVTM and CDR2 is ANQGSEA in the germline V gene. The CDR3 length is 12 residues. With 7 bases removed from V and 2 bases from J, the gap between germline ends came to 9 bases.

Concerning this clone itself: The same CDR3 can be traced to other DNA sequences in this sample. The chain combines TRBV5-1 with TRBJ1-5; D is perhaps TRBD1 (5 bases). Germline CDR1 SGHRS, CDR2 YFSETQ. V was pared by 0 bases and J by 2 bases, with 6 bases between. The CDR3 is 14 amino acids. The CDR3 here is CASSLAGGNQPQHF. The CDR3 DNA sequence: TGCGCCAGCAGCTTGGCGGGGGGCAATCAGCCCCAGCATTTT.

This clone came up once. The chain has TRBV29-1 and TRBJ2-3; TRBD1 matches at 9 bases. Germline values: CDR1 SQVTM, CDR2 ANQGSEA. The CDR3 length is 16 residues. V lost 4 bases and J lost 5; bases outside the gene matches: 13. The CDR3 DNA reads as TGCAGCGTTGCATTCATCTTAGGGACAGGGTTAGATACGCAGTATTTT. It specifies CSVAFILGTGLDTQYF.

Note on this clone: The sample carries other DNA sequences with the same CDR3. The chain employs TRBV5-1 and TRBJ2-2; D not certain. The length of the CDR3 is 13 residues. Trimming cost V 0 bases and J 4 bases, with 4 bases left between them. Germline V gene sequence: CDR1 SGHRS, CDR2 YFSETQ. The CDR3, as DNA: TGCGCCAGCAGCTTGGTTCCCACCGGGGAGCTGTTTTTT. It codes for CASSLVPTGELFF.

The rearrangement links TRBV7-3 to TRBJ2-1, with D perhaps matching TRBD1 (8 bases). Germline V gene data show CDR1 as SGHTA and CDR2 as FQGTGA. CDR3 size: 17 residues. Trimming left V 5 bases short and J 7 bases short, with 24 bases between. CDR3 DNA: TGTGCCAGCAGCCCAAGTACAGGGGGGGTTACAATAAATGAGCAGTTCTTC. This gives the protein CASSPSTGGVTINEQFF.

The CDR3 reads CASSLWAQNTEAFF. The DNA of the CDR3 is TGTGCCAGCAGCTTATGGGCACAGAACACTGAAGCTTTCTTT. This chain connects TRBV7-2 to TRBJ1-1; D remains unclear. Trimming took off 2 bases at V and 1 base at J, with 8 bases between the two ends. Germline V CDR1 and CDR2: SGHTA, FQGNSA. The CDR3 is 14 amino acids.

The genes are TRBV29-1 and TRBJ1-1; TRBD1 agrees at 7 bases. The germline V gene encodes CDR1 SQVTM and CDR2 ANQGSEA. The CDR3 contains 13 residues. With V trimmed by 6 bases and J by 0 bases, 4 bases remained unmatched. The CDR3 loop reads CSVDRTMNTEAFF. The CDR3 nucleotides read TGCAGCGTGGACAGGACCATGAACACTGAAGCTTTCTTT. The variable domain in full, completed from reference TRBV29-1 and TRBJ1-1, reads SAVISQKPSRDICQRGTSLTIQCQVDSQVTMMFWYRQQPGQSLTLIATANQGSEATYESGFVIDKFPISRPNLTFSTLTVSNMSPEDSSIYLCSVDRTMNTEAFFGQGTRLTVV.

This chain joins TRBV7-7 and TRBJ2-6, with D possibly matching TRBD2 (7 bases). Trimming pared 5 bases from V and 0 bases from J, leaving 8 bases between. CDR1 and CDR2 from the germline V gene are SSHAT and FNYEAQ (reference sequence). The CDR3 spans 15 residues. CDR3 sequence (DNA): TGTGCCAGCAGCAGGGGGGGCTCTGGGGCCAACGTCCTGACTTTC. Translation: CASSRGGSGANVLTF.

The chain uses TRBV28 and TRBJ2-5; D may be TRBD2 (5 bases). The germline V gene has CDR1 MDHEN and CDR2 SYDVKM. This CDR3 has 15 residues. The V end was cut by 6 bases, the J end by 7 bases, with 21 bases between. CDR3 amino acids: CASRSPDGARGTQYF. DNA for the CDR3: TGTGCCAGCAGAAGTCCGGACGGAGCCCGGGGGACCCAGTACTTC.

V and J are TRBV18 and TRBJ2-1; 10 bases agree with TRBD2. Per germline, CDR1 KGHSH and CDR2 LQKENI. Trimming removed 6 bases from V and 12 bases from J; junction bases left unmatched: 11. The CDR3 totals 14 residues. The CDR3 protein is CASSQLAGQERQFF. The CDR3 DNA sequence: TGTGCCAGCTCTCAACTAGCGGGACAGGAGAGGCAGTTCTTC.

CDR3 amino acids: CASSGQVGFTDTQYF. Here the CDR3 DNA reads TGTGCCAGCAGCGGGCAGGTCGGGTTCACAGATACGCAGTATTTT. The rearrangement uses TRBV7-6 and TRBJ2-3; D is uncertain. Germline CDR1 and CDR2: SGHVS and FNYEAQ. CDR3 length: 15 residues. V shed 5 bases and J shed 2 bases, with 14 bases lying between them. The full variable domain, with the rest looked up from reference TRBV7-6 and TRBJ2-3, is GAGVSQSPRYKVTKRGQDVALRCDPISGHVSLYWYRQALGQGPEFLTYFNYEAQQDKSGLPNDRFSAERPEGSISTLTIQRTEQRDSAMYRCASSGQVGFTDTQYFGPGTRLTVL.